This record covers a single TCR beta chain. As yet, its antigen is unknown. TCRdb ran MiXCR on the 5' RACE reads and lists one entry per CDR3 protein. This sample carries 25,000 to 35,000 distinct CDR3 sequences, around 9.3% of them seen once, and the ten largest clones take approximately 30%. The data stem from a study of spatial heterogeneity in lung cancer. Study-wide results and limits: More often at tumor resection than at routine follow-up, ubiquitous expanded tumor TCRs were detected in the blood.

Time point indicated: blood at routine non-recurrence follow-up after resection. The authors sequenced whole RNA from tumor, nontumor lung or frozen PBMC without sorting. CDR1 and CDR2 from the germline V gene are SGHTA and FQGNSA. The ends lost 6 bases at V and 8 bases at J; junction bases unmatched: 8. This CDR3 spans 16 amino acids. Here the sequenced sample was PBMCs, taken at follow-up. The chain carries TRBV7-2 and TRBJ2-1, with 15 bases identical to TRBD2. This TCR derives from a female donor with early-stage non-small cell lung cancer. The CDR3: CASSSRTSGGAYEQFF. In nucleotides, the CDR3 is TGTGCCAGCAGTTCGAGGACTAGCGGGGGGGCGTATGAGCAGTTCTTC.